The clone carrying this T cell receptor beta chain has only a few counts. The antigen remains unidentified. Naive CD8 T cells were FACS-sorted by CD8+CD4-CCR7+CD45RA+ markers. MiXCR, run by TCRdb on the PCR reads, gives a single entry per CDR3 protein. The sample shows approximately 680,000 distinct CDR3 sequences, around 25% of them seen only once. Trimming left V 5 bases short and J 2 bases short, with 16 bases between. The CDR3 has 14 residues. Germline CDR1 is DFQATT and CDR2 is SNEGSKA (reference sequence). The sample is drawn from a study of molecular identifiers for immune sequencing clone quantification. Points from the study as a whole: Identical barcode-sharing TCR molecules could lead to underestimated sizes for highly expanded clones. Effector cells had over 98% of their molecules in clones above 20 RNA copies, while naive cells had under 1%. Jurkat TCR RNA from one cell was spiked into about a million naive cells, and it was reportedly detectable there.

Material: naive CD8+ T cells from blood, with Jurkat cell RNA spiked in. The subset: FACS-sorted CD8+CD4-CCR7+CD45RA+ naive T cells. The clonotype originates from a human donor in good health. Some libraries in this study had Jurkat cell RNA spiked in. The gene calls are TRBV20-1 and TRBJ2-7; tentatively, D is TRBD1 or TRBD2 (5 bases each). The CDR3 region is CSAGVWGNTYEQYF. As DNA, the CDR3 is TGCAGTGCTGGAGTTTGGGGGAACACCTACGAGCAGTACTTC.